This T cell receptor beta chain was sequenced during a study of T-cell memory formation after mild COVID-19. Each CDR3 protein is one row after TCRdb ran MiXCR on the 5' RACE reads. The table has a few hundred thousand distinct CDR3 sequences, around a quarter seen once. Study-wide findings and caveats: A subset of responding clones appeared in pre-infection memory, suggesting cross-reactive memory joined. The authors left the SARS-CoV-2 specificity of second-wave clones peaking on day 37 unconfirmed.

Looked up from germline, CDR1 is SGDLS and CDR2 is YYNGEE. Trimming removed 3 bases from V and 5 bases from J; junction bases left unmatched: 7. The CDR3 runs 15 residues. Concerning this clonotype: The antigen remains undetermined.

This chain joins TRBV9 and TRBJ2-1, with 8 bases lining up with TRBD2. This TCR came from an adult woman who had mild COVID-19 (a few samples of this study predate the infection). Cell type and time point are not known. The sequenced material came from PBMCs or a T cell subset sorted from them (not recorded which). CDR3 residues: CASSAGAGVDNEQFF. The CDR3 DNA reads TGTGCCAGCAGCGCAGGAGCGGGAGTTGACAATGAGCAGTTCTTC.